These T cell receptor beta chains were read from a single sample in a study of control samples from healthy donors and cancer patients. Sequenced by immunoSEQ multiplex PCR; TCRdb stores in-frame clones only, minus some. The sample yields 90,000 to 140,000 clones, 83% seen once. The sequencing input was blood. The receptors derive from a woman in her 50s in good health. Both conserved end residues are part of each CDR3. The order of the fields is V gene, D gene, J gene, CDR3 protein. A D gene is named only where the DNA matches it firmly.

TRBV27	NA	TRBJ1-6	CASSLSGTGNSPLHF
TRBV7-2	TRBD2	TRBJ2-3	CASSLGLAGVDTQYF
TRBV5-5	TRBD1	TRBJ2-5	CSSSPVLRDRVLKETQYF
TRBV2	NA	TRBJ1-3	CAINEGTFSLGNTIYF
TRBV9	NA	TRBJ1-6	CASSVDLRSSPLHF
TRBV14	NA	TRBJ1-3	CASSQSPMGSGNTIYF
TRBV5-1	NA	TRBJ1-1	CASRTDSMNTEAFF
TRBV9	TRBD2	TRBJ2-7	CARSAQAGGRDYEQYF
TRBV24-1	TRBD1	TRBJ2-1	CATSPAGGGNEQFF
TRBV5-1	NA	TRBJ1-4	CASSLGTSSNEKLFF
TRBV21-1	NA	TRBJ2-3	CASSPAGGGRDTQYF
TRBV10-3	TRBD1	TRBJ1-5	CAISPGQGSDQPQHF
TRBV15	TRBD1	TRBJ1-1	CATSEGAMMAFF
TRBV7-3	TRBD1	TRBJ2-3	CASSAGGTDTQYF
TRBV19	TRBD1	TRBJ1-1	CASSGQDLGSTEAFF
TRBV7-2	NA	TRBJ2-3	CASSSSGYGLGTQYF
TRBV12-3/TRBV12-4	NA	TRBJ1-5	CASTADSNQPQHF
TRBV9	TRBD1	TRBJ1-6	CASSVTTGHNSPLHF
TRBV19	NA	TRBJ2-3	CASSTYTSDTQYF
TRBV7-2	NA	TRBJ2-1	CASTLGGSNNEQFF
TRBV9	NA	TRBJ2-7	CASSVGPDLAYEQYF
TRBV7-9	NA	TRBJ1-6	CASSLALPRGPSPLHF
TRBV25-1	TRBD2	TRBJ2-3	CASSDLLAGSTDTQYF
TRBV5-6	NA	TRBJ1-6	CASTWNIGNSPLHF
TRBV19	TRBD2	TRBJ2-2	CASSNGLAGDHTGELFF
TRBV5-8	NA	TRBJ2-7	CASTPIRGVYEQYF
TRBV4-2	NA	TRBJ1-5	CASSQDRDQPQHF
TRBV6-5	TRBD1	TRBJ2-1	CASSTTGIGHNEQFF
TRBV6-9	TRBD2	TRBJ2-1	CASIGTSCYNEQFF
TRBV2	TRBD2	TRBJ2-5	CASSEERASGRETQYF
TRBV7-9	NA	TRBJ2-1	CASHWGDNEQFF
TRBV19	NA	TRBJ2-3	CASSITGDPDTQYF
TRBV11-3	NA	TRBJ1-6	CASSTRDGGGSPLHF
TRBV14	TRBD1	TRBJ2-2	CASSRLGTGGSGELFF
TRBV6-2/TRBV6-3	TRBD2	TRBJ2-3	CASSSSGGRPDTQYF
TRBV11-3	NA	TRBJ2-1	CASSLDLGYEQFF
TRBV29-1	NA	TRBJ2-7	CSVEPDGLPTYEQYF
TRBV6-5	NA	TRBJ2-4	CASSPGLEVNIQYF
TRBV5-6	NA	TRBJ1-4	CASSIMLETNEKLFF
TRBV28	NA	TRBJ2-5	CASSFPRLPETQYF
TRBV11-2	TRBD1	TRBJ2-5	CASSLEDRGWETQYF
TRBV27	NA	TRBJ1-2	CASSLKGYGYTF
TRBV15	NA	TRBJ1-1	CATSRDRGFGAFF
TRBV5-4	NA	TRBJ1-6	CASSLEDGDNSPLHF
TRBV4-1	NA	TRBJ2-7	CASSLEVSSSYEQYF
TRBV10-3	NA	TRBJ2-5	CATSQGGIQETQYF
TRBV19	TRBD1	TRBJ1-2	CASTIGTGVDYGYTF
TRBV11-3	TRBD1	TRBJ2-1	CASRNRQGTYNEQFF
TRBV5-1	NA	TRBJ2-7	CASSLDGSYEQYF
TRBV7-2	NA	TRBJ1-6	CASSLVLGGVGNSPLHF
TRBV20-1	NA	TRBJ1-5	CSACGGVGGNQPQHF
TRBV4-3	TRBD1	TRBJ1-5	CASSQATGLEPQHF
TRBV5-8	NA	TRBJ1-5	CASSFEGQPQHF
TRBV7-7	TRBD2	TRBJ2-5	CASSLSGGAQETQYF